This T cell receptor beta chain was captured in a study of blood T cell repertoires in COVID-19. Germline V gives CDR1 SGHNT, CDR2 YENEEA. The CDR3 is made up of 13 amino acids. Trimming removed 4 bases at V and 10 bases at J, with 13 bases between. The protocol was immunoSEQ multiplex PCR, while the TCRdb copy is restricted to in-frame clones and leaves out a portion. The sample consists of about 59,000 clones, about 81% of them appearing once. The sequence was collected from a man aged 60-69 years with COVID-19, enrolled during active disease. V gene TRBV11-3 combines with J gene TRBJ1-4, with no clear D. Sequencing was performed on peripheral blood. CDR3 in amino acids: CASSSRLSGKLFF. CDR3 sequence (DNA): TGTGCCAGCAGCTCAAGACTTTCCGGAAAACTGTTTTTT.